This T cell receptor (beta chain) came from a study of CD8+ T cells in alopecia areata. The treatment denotes: oral pan-JAK inhibitor, 5-10 mg twice daily. Looked up from germline, CDR1 is SGHTA and CDR2 is FQGTGA. V gave up 5 bases and J gave up 1 base, with 4 bases separating them. The CDR3 loop spans 12 amino acids. After isolation, RNA underwent reverse transcription to generate cDNA as the sequencing template. The repertoire was sequenced with immunoSEQ multiplex PCR; TCRdb's copy has only in-frame clones and lacks some. Of around 300,000 clones in the sample, 60% were seen once. The sequence derives from a human donor with alopecia areata. The rearrangement links TRBV7-3 to TRBJ2-3, with D unresolved. The sequencing used CD4+ T cells sorted from blood, collected at week 52, from a patient treated with tofacitinib. The CDR3 here is CASSPRTDTQYF. The DNA for the CDR3 is TGTGCCAGCAGCCCCCGCACAGATACGCAGTATTTT.